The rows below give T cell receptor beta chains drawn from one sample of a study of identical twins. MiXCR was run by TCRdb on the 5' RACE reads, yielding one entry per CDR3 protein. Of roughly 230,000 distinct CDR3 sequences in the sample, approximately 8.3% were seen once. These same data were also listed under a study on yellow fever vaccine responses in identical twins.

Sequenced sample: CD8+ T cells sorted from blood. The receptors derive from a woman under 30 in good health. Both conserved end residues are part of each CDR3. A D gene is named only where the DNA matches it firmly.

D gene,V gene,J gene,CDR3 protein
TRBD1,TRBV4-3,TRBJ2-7,CASSQAGTVDYEQYF
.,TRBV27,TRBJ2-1,CASSHPQTRSEQFF
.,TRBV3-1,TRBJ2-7,CASSEGRDFYEQYF
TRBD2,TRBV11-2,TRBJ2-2,CASSFGLAGLIRDTGELFF
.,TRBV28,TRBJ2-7,CASSSPRAGSDEQYF
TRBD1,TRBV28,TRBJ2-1,CASSLFDREVDYNEQFF
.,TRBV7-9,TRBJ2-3,CASSSGGPPTDTQYF
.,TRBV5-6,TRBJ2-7,CASSIGRSEQYF
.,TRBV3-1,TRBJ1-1,CASSQEPGPNTEAFF
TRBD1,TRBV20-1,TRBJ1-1,CSAKKQGAIDEAFF
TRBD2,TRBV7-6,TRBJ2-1,CASSLATVAGVDYNEQFF
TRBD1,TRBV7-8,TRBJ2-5,CASSLATGGRYQETQYF
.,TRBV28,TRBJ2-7,CASSLPAGTYEQYF
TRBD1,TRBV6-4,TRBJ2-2,CASGRTGGDTGELFF
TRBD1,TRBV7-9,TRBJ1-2,CASSQGQTYGYTF
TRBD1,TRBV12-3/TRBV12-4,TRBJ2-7,CASTGTGDYEQYF